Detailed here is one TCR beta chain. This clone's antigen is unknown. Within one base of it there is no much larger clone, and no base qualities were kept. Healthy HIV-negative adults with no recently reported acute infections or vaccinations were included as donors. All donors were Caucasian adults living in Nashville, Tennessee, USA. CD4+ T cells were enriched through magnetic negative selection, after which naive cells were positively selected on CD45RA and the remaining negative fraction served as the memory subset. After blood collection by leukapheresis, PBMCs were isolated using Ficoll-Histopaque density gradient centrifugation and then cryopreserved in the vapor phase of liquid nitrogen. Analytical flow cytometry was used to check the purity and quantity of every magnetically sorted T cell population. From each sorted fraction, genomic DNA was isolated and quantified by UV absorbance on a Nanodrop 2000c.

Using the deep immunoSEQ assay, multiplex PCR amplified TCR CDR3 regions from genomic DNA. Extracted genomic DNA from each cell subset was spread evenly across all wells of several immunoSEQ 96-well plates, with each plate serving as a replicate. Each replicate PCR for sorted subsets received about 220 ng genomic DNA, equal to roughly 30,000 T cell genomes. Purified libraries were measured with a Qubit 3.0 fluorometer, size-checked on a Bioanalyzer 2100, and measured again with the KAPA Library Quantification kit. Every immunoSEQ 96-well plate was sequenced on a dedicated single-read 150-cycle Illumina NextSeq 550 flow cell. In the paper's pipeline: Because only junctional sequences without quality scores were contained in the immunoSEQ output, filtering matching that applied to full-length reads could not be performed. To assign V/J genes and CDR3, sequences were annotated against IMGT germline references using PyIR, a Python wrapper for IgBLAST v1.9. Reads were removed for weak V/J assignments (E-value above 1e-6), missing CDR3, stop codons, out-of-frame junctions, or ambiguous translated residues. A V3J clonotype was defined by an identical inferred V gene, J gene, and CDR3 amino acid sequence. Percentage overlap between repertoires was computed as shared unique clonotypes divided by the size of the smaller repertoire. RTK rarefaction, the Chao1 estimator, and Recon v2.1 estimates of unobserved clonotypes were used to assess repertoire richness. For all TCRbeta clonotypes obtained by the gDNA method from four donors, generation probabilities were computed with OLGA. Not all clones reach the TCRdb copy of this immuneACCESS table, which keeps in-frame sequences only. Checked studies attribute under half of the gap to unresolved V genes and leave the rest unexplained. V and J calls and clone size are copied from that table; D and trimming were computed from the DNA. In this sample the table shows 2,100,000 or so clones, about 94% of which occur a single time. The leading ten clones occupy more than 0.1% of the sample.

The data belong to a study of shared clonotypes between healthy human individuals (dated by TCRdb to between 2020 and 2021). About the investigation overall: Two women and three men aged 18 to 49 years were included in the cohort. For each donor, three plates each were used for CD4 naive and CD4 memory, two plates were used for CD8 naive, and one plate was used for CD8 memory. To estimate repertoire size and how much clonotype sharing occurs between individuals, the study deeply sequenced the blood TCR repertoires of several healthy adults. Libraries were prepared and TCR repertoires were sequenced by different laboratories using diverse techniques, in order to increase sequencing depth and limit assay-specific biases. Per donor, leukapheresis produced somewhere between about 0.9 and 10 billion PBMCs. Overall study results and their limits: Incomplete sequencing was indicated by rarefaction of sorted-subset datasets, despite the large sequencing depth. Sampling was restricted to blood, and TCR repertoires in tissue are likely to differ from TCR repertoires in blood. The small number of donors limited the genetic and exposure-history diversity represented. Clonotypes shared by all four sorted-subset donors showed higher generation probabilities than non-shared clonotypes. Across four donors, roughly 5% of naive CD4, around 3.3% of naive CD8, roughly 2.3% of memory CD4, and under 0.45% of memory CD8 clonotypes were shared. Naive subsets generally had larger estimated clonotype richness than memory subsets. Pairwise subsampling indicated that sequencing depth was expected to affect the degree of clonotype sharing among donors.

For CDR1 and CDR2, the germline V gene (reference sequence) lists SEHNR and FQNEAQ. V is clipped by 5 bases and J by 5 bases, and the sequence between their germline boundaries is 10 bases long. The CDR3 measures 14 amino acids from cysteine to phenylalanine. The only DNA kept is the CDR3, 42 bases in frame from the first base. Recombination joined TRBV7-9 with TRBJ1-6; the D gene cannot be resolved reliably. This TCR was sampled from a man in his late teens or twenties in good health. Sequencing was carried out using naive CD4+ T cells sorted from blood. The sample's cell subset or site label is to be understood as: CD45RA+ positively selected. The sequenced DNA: TGTGCCAGCAGCGCAGACGCAGATAATTCACCCCTCCACTTT. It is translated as CASSADADNSPLHF.